One sample yielded the 7 T cell receptor beta chains listed below, sequenced in a study of cytomegalovirus exposure and HLA in healthy donors. It was with 60 Vbeta and 13 Jbeta primers that the PCR ran. Only in-frame clones appear in the TCRdb table, and some are missing; sequencing was by immunoSEQ multiplex PCR. The sample comprises about 96,000 clones, 64% of which are singletons, and approximately 3% rests with the top ten. Sequenced material: PBMCs. The source is a man in his fifties or sixties in good health and CMV-seronegative.

This clone has just a few counts. Other DNA sequences from this sample encode an identical CDR3 as well. This chain uses TRBV7-3 with TRBJ2-5, with 11 bases lining up with TRBD2. The CDR3 totals 15 residues. J gave up 5 bases and V 5 bases, and 7 bases lay outside the gene matches. Germline loops: CDR1 SGHTA, CDR2 FQGTGA. The CDR3 here is CASSPSGGQGETQYF. Written as DNA, the CDR3 is TGTGCCAGCAGCCCTAGCGGGGGGCAGGGGGAGACCCAGTACTTC.

The chain uses TRBV10-1 and TRBJ1-1, with a possible D match to TRBD1 (5 bases). Trimming cost V 6 bases and J 10 bases, with 24 bases left between them. The germline gives CDR1 WNHNN, CDR2 SYGVQD (reference sequence). The CDR3 sequence is 15 residues long. The chain's CDR3 is CASRGHGSGGNGAFF. As DNA, the CDR3 is TGCGCCAGCAGAGGCCATGGTTCCGGGGGGAACGGAGCTTTCTTT.

This clone appeared a few times. The rearrangement uses TRBV7-2 and TRBJ2-7; D is possibly TRBD1 (5 bases). The germline V gene has CDR1 SGHTA and CDR2 FQGNSA. V shed 2 bases and J shed 2 bases, with 16 bases lying between them. This CDR3 has 16 amino acids. This CDR3 reads CASSLRVLGQTYEQYF. The CDR3 nucleotides read TGTGCCAGCAGCTTACGGGTCTTGGGGCAGACCTACGAGCAGTACTTC.

The chain is built from TRBV6-5 and TRBJ2-1, with 7 bases lining up with TRBD2. The CDR3 contains 13 residues. The J segment lost 9 bases and the V segment lost 5 bases, leaving 7 bases of the junction unmatched. Germline CDR1 and CDR2: MNHEY and SVGAGI. This CDR3 is CASSDAGETEQFF. The CDR3 DNA follows: TGTGCCAGCAGTGACGCGGGAGAAACTGAGCAGTTCTTC.

The rearrangement uses TRBV5-1 and TRBJ2-1; D ambiguous. Germline CDR1 reads SGHRS; CDR2 reads YFSETQ. V lost 3 bases and J lost 10, with 14 bases in between. The CDR3 is made up of 13 amino acids. The CDR3 coding sequence is TGCGCCAGCAGCTACCAGTTCTCCGGGGAGCAGTTCTTC. The encoded protein is CASSYQFSGEQFF.

The chain employs TRBV5-1 and TRBJ1-2; weak D call: TRBD1 (6 bases). The CDR3 is made up of 13 amino acids. Germline V gene sequence: CDR1 SGHRS, CDR2 YFSETQ. Deletions cut 4 bases from V and 5 bases from J, with 12 bases between. CDR3 in DNA: TGCGCCAGCAGCCAGGACAGTGAATATGGCTACACCTTC. It codes for CASSQDSEYGYTF.

V and J are TRBV4-2 and TRBJ2-5, with 10 bases lining up with TRBD2. This CDR3 comprises 16 residues. Looked up from germline, CDR1 is LGHNA and CDR2 is YNFKEQ. J gave up 7 bases and V 0 bases, and 8 bases lay outside the gene matches. The CDR3 sequence: CASSQEGTSVEGTQYF. Written as DNA, the CDR3 is TGTGCCAGCAGCCAAGAAGGGACTAGCGTGGAGGGGACCCAGTACTTC.